Below are 20 T cell receptor beta chains sequenced from a single sample in a study of blood T cell repertoires in COVID-19. Data came from immunoSEQ multiplex PCR; TCRdb stores just in-frame clones and leaves some out. The data hold about 250,000 clones, with approximately 91% observed a single time. Sequencing was performed on peripheral blood. These receptors were taken from a woman in her 40s who had recovered from COVID-19.

V is TRBV11-2 and J is TRBJ1-1, with D uncertain. The length of the CDR3 is 13 residues. Germline-derived CDR1 and CDR2 are SGHAT and FQNNGV. Trimming pared 2 bases from V and 4 bases from J, leaving 8 bases between. CDR3 nucleotide sequence: TGTGCCAGCAGCTTACGGCGGAGCACTGAAGCTTTCTTT. Translated, it gives CASSLRRSTEAFF.

The rearrangement links TRBV5-4 to TRBJ1-4; D might be TRBD1 (6 bases). The CDR3 loop spans 14 amino acids. V shed 4 bases and J shed 8 bases, with 15 bases lying between them. Germline V lookup: CDR1 SGHNT, CDR2 YYREEE (reference sequence). CDR3 DNA: TGTGCCAGCAGCCCCACAGGGCAGGGCGAAAAACTGTTTTTT. It yields the protein CASSPTGQGEKLFF.

The rearrangement links TRBV2 to TRBJ1-2; D call uncertain. V lost 6 bases, J lost 0 bases, and 8 bases lay in between. The germline V gene encodes CDR1 SNHLY and CDR2 FYNNEI. The CDR3 has 13 residues. This CDR3 reads CASREKTNYGYTF. The CDR3 DNA sequence: TGTGCCAGCAGGGAGAAGACTAACTATGGCTACACCTTC. Complete variable domain (other parts from reference TRBV2 and TRBJ1-2): EPEVTQTPSHQVTQMGQEVILRCVPISNHLYFYWYRQILGQKVEFLVSFYNNEISEKSEIFDDQFSVERPDGSNFTLKIRSTKLEDSAMYFCASREKTNYGYTFGSGTRLTVV.

The chain recombines TRBV19 with TRBJ2-7; D is possibly TRBD1 (6 bases). Trimming shortened V by 0 bases and J by 3 bases, and 18 bases separated the two germline ends. The CDR3 runs 17 residues. The germline V gene encodes CDR1 LNHDA and CDR2 SQIVND (reference sequence). CDR3 nucleotide sequence: TGTGCCAGTAGTATAGATCACGCAGGGGCTGGCCTCTACGAGCAGTACTTC. Translating it yields CASSIDHAGAGLYEQYF.

The chain has TRBV30 and TRBJ1-5, with a tentative D call TRBD1 (6 bases). CDR1 and CDR2 from the germline V gene are GTSNPN and SVGIG (reference sequence). V lost 2 bases, J lost 5 bases, and 13 bases lay in between. The CDR3 contains 14 residues. The CDR3 loop is CAWSISAGDQPQHF. CDR3 DNA: TGTGCCTGGAGTATTTCCGCAGGGGATCAGCCCCAGCATTTT.

The CDR3 loop is CASSEDSAGNTIYF. In DNA form, the CDR3 reads TGTGCCAGCAGTGAGGACTCCGCTGGAAACACCATATATTTT. This chain uses TRBV27 with TRBJ1-3; D is unresolved. This CDR3 has 14 residues. Trimming removed 5 bases at V and 2 bases at J, with 10 bases between. CDR1 is MNHEY, CDR2 SMNVEV, per germline (reference sequence).

This sequence joins TRBV27 and TRBJ1-5; D is perhaps TRBD1 (5 bases). The CDR3 is 15 residues long. Trimming shortened V by 6 bases and J by 6 bases, and 18 bases separated the two germline ends. Germline CDR1 is MNHEY and CDR2 is SMNVEV (reference sequence). The CDR3 sequence: CASSTRGRGTQPQHF. CDR3 coding DNA: TGTGCCAGCAGCACCCGCGGGAGGGGAACTCAGCCCCAGCATTTT.

The V and J genes are TRBV5-1 and TRBJ2-2; 14 nucleotides align to TRBD2. Germline V CDR1 and CDR2: SGHRS, YFSETQ. This CDR3 is built from 17 residues. V lost 2 bases, J lost 10 bases, and 10 bases stayed unmatched. CDR3 sequence (DNA): TGCGCCAGCAGCTTTGGACTAGCGGGAGGCCCGCAGGAGGAGCTGTTTTTT. Translation: CASSFGLAGGPQEELFF.

The CDR3 reads CASSLWGVNQPQHF. Written as DNA, the CDR3 is TGTGCCAGCAGTTTGTGGGGGGTCAATCAGCCCCAGCATTTT. The chain carries TRBV27 and TRBJ1-5; perhaps TRBD1 as D (5 bases). The germline CDR1 and CDR2 sequences are MNHEY and SMNVEV (reference sequence). This CDR3 is built from 14 residues. V was trimmed by 3 bases and J by 3 bases, leaving 9 bases between them.

The chain has TRBV6-5 and TRBJ1-2; tentative D call: TRBD1 (5 bases). This CDR3 spans 12 amino acids. Germline values: CDR1 MNHEY, CDR2 SVGAGI. V lost 6 bases and J 8 bases, leaving 13 bases between the germline ends. CDR3 residues: CASRGGEVGYTF. The CDR3, as DNA: TGTGCCAGCAGGGGAGGGGAGGTAGGCTACACCTTC.

This clone has only one observation. The DNA for the CDR3 is TGTGCCAGCAGCAAAACTAGCGGGGGAAACACCGGGGAGCTGTTTTTT. Translation gives CASSKTSGGNTGELFF. This chain uses TRBV21-1 with TRBJ2-2; the table's D call, TRBD2, was not checked against the DNA. TRBV21-1 is a pseudogene segment. CDR3 size: 16 residues.

The chain combines TRBV5-1 with TRBJ1-4; TRBD1 matches at 7 bases. The CDR3 totals 13 residues. V shed 4 bases, J shed 8 bases, and the junction held 5 bases outside the gene matches. Germline values: CDR1 SGHRS, CDR2 YFSETQ. The CDR3 here is CASSRDSGEKLFF. The CDR3 DNA reads TGCGCCAGCAGCCGGGACAGCGGGGAAAAACTGTTTTTT.

V gene TRBV18 combines with J gene TRBJ1-1; 8 nucleotides agree with TRBD1. This CDR3 is 18 amino acids long. Germline V gene data show CDR1 as KGHSH and CDR2 as LQKENI. J lost 3 bases, V lost 3 bases, and 15 bases had no gene match. CDR3 amino acids: CASSPYIMTGEEDTEAFF. CDR3 coding DNA: TGTGCCAGCTCACCCTACATTATGACAGGGGAGGAGGACACTGAAGCTTTCTTT.

The chain employs TRBV3-1 (or the pseudogene TRBV3-2) and TRBJ2-1, with a possible D match to TRBD2 (6 bases). The V end lost 3 bases, the J end lost 12 bases, and 18 bases lay between the germline ends. The CDR3 is 14 residues long. From germline, CDR1 is LGHDT and CDR2 YNNKEL (reference sequence). CDR3 loop: CASSQGGSGEGQFF. The CDR3 DNA sequence: TGTGCCAGCAGCCAGGGGGGATCGGGCGAAGGGCAGTTCTTC.

CDR3 in amino acids: CASSDGLAVDTGELFF. The CDR3 bases are TGTGCCAGCAGTGATGGGCTAGCGGTCGACACCGGGGAGCTGTTTTTT. The chain carries TRBV2 and TRBJ2-2, with 7 bases identical to TRBD2. V was clipped by 3 bases and J by 3 bases; unmatched bases: 7. Germline V lookup: CDR1 SNHLY, CDR2 FYNNEI. The CDR3 is made up of 16 amino acids.

The CDR3 DNA reads as TGCGCCAGCAGTGAGTCCCCAGCGGTTACCTACGAGCAGTACTTC. Translating gives CASSESPAVTYEQYF. The chain uses TRBV10-2 and TRBJ2-7; D may be TRBD2 (5 bases). V was pared by 0 bases and J by 2 bases, with 11 bases between. This CDR3 is 15 amino acids long. Germline V CDR1 and CDR2: WSHSY, SAAADI.

The chain links TRBV9 to TRBJ2-1; 7 bases fit TRBD2. The CDR3 loop spans 16 amino acids. J gave up 8 bases and V 2 bases, and 13 bases lay outside the gene matches. CDR1 and CDR2 (germline): SGDLS, YYNGEE. The CDR3 is CASSVEAGVTLYEQFF. The CDR3 bases are TGTGCCAGCAGCGTTGAGGCGGGAGTTACCTTGTATGAGCAGTTCTTC.

This rearrangement joins TRBV3-1 (or the pseudogene TRBV3-2) to TRBJ2-1; 9 nucleotides match TRBD2. Germline values: CDR1 LGHDT, CDR2 YNNKEL (reference sequence). This CDR3 comprises 15 residues. V shed 3 bases, J shed 7 bases, and the junction held 7 bases outside the gene matches. CDR3 DNA sequence: TGTGCCAGCAGCCAGGTAGCGGGAGTGGGAAATGAGCAGTTCTTC. Its translation is CASSQVAGVGNEQFF.

The chain combines TRBV4-1 with TRBJ2-2; D remains ambiguous. Per germline, CDR1 MGHRA and CDR2 YSYEKL. V was trimmed by 0 bases and J by 8 bases, leaving 4 bases between them. The length of the CDR3 is 12 residues. CDR3 loop: CASSQEQGELFF. CDR3 DNA sequence: TGCGCCAGCAGCCAAGAACAGGGGGAGCTGTTTTTT.

This clone was counted a single time. V usage is TRBV10-3 and J usage is TRBJ2-3, with 8 bases fitting TRBD2. There are 16 residues in the CDR3. CDR1 and CDR2 (germline): ENHRY, SYGVKD. J gave up 4 bases and V 3 bases, and 9 bases lay outside the gene matches. CDR3 in amino acids: CAISDSHSGSADTQYF. For the CDR3, the DNA is TGTGCCATCAGTGACTCTCACAGCGGGAGTGCAGATACGCAGTATTTT.